This is a list of T cell receptor beta chains from one sample in a study of blood T cells in healthy people across ages. MiXCR was run by TCRdb on the 5' RACE reads, yielding one entry per CDR3 protein. The repertoire consists of 540,000 or so distinct CDR3 sequences, with 27% occurring once and the leading ten covering about a fifth. Input material: blood. Every receptor here comes from a woman in her 70s in good health. The conserved cysteine and the conserved F or W are not part of the CDR3 here. The order of the fields is V gene, CDR3 protein.

TRBV21-1	ASSKVGTGELF
TRBV9	ASSASVTAYEQY
TRBV20-1	SAALNYGYT
TRBV20-1	SARVAQKPYNEQF
TRBV15	ATSVGGEYGYT
TRBV20-1	SARETGGPYEQY
TRBV18	ASSLSGGDGHYEQY
TRBV7-8	ASSLGLEPFQPQH
TRBV27	ASRGGSSSYNSPLH
TRBV5-1	ASSSLAGSSYNEQF
TRBV20-1	GGQGASNYGYT
TRBV12-3/TRBV12-4	ASSPRRAGMRDTQY
TRBV15	VTSRDITGELF
TRBV5-6	ASAFFNNYDTEAF
TRBV12-5	ASGLVWTEAPDPEDEQF
TRBV7-8	ASSLAPGGRVGNQPQH
TRBV7-9	ASSPTTGRNIQY
TRBV6-2/TRBV6-3	ASSLERVGGRTEAF
TRBV7-3	ASSPRGYPYNEQF
TRBV20-1	SARPTGILYGYT
TRBV20-1	SARDPGGLNEQF
TRBV12-3/TRBV12-4	ASSLRETYGYT
TRBV9	ASSGDPRNNPLH
TRBV20-1	SAVKGAGTEAF
TRBV12-3/TRBV12-4	ASSKQATNEKLF
TRBV2	ASSSDRVDEQY
TRBV7-9	ASSLSGGSGF
TRBV5-1	ASSVGGDNTEAF
TRBV21-1	ASSTPHGQGKLLVDTGELF
TRBV7-2	ASSSSGAGGDEQF
TRBV20-1	SATTGGNYGYT
TRBV18	ASSPDRAGNTIY
TRBV2	ASRDRWGRETQY
TRBV12-3/TRBV12-4	ASSFTDGNYEQF
TRBV20-1	SAPGLAHNEQF
TRBV20-1	SARDPRRIREETQY
TRBV20-1	SARVTGGGSNQPQH
TRBV5-6	ASSSEPNQPQH
TRBV5-1	ASSSQGSGNEQH
TRBV20-1	SALTGGETQY
TRBV20-1	SARDSSSPEKQY
TRBV2	AGNAAAQETQY
TRBV7-2	ASSPKGNQETQY
TRBV2	ASIPGGGAPTEAF
TRBV20-1	SAPDNGLRAF
TRBV7-2	ASSLDASRWY
TRBV9	ASSGRDSLAKNIQY
TRBV6-6	ASSSQRGREETQY
TRBV7-9	ASSSDGPEKAF
TRBV12-3/TRBV12-4	ASTYQQGHTEAF
TRBV9	ASSVGFANTGELF
TRBV5-1	ASSYRGSTEAF
TRBV29-1	SVDSSGGTDTQY
TRBV24-1	ATRGHTGRPGYEANQPQH
TRBV3-1	ASSQAPRTDTQY
TRBV7-3	ASSWAREQY
TRBV6-6	ASSYPGGVSNEKLF